Given below is one TCR beta chain in context. The data were taken from a study of blood T cell repertoires in COVID-19. On the study more broadly: T cells, B-cell-depleted T cells, or PBMCs supplied cDNA or gDNA.

CDR1 and CDR2 (germline): MNHEY, SMNVEV (reference sequence). Trimming shortened V by 5 bases and J by 6 bases, and 17 bases separated the two germline ends. This CDR3 contains 14 residues. Data came from immunoSEQ multiplex PCR; TCRdb stores just in-frame clones and leaves some out. The table includes around 340,000 clones, approximately 82% detected once. The rearrangement uses TRBV27 and TRBJ2-7; D is ambiguous. This clonotype was obtained from a young man with active or convalescent COVID-19. Sequencing used peripheral blood. CDR3 bases: TGTGCCAGCAGTCAAGACTGGCACTCCGGCGAGCAGTACTTC. Translating it yields CASSQDWHSGEQYF.